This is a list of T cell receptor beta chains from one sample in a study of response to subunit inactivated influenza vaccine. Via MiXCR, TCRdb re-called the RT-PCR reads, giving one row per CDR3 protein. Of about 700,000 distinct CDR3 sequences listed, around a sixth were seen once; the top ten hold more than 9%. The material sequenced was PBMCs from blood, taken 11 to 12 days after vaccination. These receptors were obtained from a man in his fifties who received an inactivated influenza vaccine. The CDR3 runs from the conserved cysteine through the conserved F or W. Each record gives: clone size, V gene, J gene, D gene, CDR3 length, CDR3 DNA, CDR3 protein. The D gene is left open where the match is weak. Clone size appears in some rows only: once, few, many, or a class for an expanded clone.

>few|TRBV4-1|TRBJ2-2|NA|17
TGCGCCAGCAGCCAAGAATATGGGGACACCAACACCGGGGAGCTGTTTTTT
CASSQEYGDTNTGELFF
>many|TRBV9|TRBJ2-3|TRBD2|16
TGTGCCAGCAGCGTAGCTACTAGCGGGGGCACAGATACGCAGTATTTT
CASSVATSGGTDTQYF
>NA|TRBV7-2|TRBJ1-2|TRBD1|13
TGTGCCAGCAGGGGAATGGGACAGTCGCGCTACACCTTC
CASRGMGQSRYTF
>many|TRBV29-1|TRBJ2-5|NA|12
TGCAGCGTTGTGTTTCAGGGGGAGACCCAGTACTTC
CSVVFQGETQYF
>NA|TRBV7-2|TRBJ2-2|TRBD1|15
TGTGCCAGCAGCGTCCGGGACAGAAACACCGGGGAGCTGTTTTTT
CASSVRDRNTGELFF
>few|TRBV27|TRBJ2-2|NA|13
TGTGCCAGCAGTTTATCGCTATCCGGGGAGCTGTTTTTT
CASSLSLSGELFF
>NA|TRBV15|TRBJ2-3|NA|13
TGTGCCACCAGCAGTTTCGCGGGAGATACGCAGTATTTT
CATSSFAGDTQYF
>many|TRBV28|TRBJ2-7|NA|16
TGTGCCAGCAGTTCCACCTTCCGGGGCCACCCCTACGAGCAGTACTTC
CASSSTFRGHPYEQYF
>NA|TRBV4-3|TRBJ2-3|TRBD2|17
TGCGCCAGCAGCCAGGACAGACTAGCGGAGAGCACAGATACGCAGTATTTT
CASSQDRLAESTDTQYF
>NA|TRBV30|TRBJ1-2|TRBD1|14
TGTGCCTGGGTCCCGTGGGGACAGGGTTATGGCTACACCTTC
CAWVPWGQGYGYTF
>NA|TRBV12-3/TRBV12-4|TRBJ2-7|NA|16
TGTGCCAGCAGCCGCGGACAGTCCGACTCTTCCTACGAGCAGTACTTC
CASSRGQSDSSYEQYF
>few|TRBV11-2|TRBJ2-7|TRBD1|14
TGTGCCAGCAGCTTAGGGGACAGGGCGGGAAAGCAGTACTTC
CASSLGDRAGKQYF
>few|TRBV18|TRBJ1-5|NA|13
TGTGTCAGCTCGCCTAACAGCAATCAGCCCCAGCATTTT
CVSSPNSNQPQHF
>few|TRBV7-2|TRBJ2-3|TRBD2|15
TGTGCCAGCAGTTTCGGACTAGCGATTGTCGGGGCGCAGTATTTT
CASSFGLAIVGAQYF
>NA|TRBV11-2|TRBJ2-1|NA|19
TGTGCCAGCAGGGGTGTAAGGCGCACTTCATTTCTGAGGTACAATGAGCAGTTCTTC
CASRGVRRTSFLRYNEQFF
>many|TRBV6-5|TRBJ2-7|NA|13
TGTGCCAGCAGTTATGGTGGGGTCTACGAGCAGTACTTC
CASSYGGVYEQYF
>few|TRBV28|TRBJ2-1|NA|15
TGTGCCAGCAGCCCCATGTCTGTCCGTCTCAATGAGCAGTTCTTC
CASSPMSVRLNEQFF
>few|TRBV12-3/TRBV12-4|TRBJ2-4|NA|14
TGTGCCAGCAGCCGGAGACTAGCCAAAAACATTCAGTACTTC
CASSRRLAKNIQYF
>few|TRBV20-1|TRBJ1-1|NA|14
TGCAGTGCTAGAGACTCGAGTTCCGGCACTGAAGCTTTCTTT
CSARDSSSGTEAFF
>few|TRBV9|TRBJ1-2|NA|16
TGTGCCAGCAGCCCCCGTACGAGGGGCAGCTACTATGGCTACACCTTC
CASSPRTRGSYYGYTF
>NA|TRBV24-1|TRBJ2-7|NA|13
TGTGCCACCAGTGACCCCGCCGGGGACGAGCAGTACTTC
CATSDPAGDEQYF
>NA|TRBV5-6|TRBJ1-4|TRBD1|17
TGTGCCAGCAGTATGAGAGGGACAGGGCCCACGGGTGAAAAACTGTTTTTT
CASSMRGTGPTGEKLFF
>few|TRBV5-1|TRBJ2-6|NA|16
TGCGCCAGCGGAGCGGGTGGGGACTCTGGGGCCAACGTCCTGACTTTC
CASGAGGDSGANVLTF
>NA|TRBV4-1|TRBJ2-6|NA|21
TGCGCCAGCAGCCAAGAATTCCCCAGGACAGCCACTTCTCCCGGGGCCAACGTCCTGACTTTC
CASSQEFPRTATSPGANVLTF
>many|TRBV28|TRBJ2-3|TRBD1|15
TGTGCCAGCAGTTTTGGGACAGGGGGCACAGATACGCAGTATTTT
CASSFGTGGTDTQYF
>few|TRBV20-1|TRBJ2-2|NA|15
TGCAGTGCTAGGCTGCTAGCTCGCGGACCCGGGGAGCTGTTTTTT
CSARLLARGPGELFF
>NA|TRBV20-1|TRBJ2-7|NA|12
TGCAGTGGGGCACCCTCTACGGGGGAGCAGTACTTC
CSGAPSTGEQYF
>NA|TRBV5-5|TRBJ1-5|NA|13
TGTGCCAGCAGCCTTACCACGACCCAGCCCCAGCATTTT
CASSLTTTQPQHF
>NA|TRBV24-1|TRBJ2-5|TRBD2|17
TGTGCCACCAGTGATGCGGGACTAGCGGGAGTATTAGAGACCCAGTACTTC
CATSDAGLAGVLETQYF
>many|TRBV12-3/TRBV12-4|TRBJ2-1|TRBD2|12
TGTGCCAGCAGTGGACTAGCAAATGAGCAGTTCTTC
CASSGLANEQFF
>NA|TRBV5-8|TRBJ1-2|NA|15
TGTGCCAGCAGCTCGCTCTCTGGGCGAGACTATGGCTACACCTTC
CASSSLSGRDYGYTF
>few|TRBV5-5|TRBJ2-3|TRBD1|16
TGTGCCAGCAGCAAAGACAGGGGTACTCACACAGATACGCAGTATTTT
CASSKDRGTHTDTQYF
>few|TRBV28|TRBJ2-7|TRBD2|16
TGTGCCAGCAGTTTGTTCCGGGCGGGGGGGATTCGCGAGCAGTACTTC
CASSLFRAGGIREQYF
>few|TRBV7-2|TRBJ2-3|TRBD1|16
TGTGCCAGCAGCTTTGCCGGGACAGGGGGCGCGAATACGCAGTATTTT
CASSFAGTGGANTQYF
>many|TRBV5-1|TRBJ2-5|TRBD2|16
TGCGCCAGCAGCTTGGCCGCTAGCGGGCCACAAGAGACCCAGTACTTC
CASSLAASGPQETQYF
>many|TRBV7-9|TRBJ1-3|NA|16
TGTGCCAGCAGCCCCAGCCGCTTTACCTCTGGAAACACCATATATTTT
CASSPSRFTSGNTIYF
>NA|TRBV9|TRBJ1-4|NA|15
TGTGCCAGCACCCCGAACCCCTGGGAAGGTGAAAAACTGTTTTTT
CASTPNPWEGEKLFF
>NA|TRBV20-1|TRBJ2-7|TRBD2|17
TGCAGTGCTAGAGATCGGCGGCTAGCGGGAGCCGTCTACGAGCAGTACTTC
CSARDRRLAGAVYEQYF
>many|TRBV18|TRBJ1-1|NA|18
TGTGCCAGCTCACGGGGTCGCAGTAAAATCCTTTCGAACACTGAAGCTTTCTTT
CASSRGRSKILSNTEAFF
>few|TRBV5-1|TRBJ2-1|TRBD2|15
TGCGCCAGCAGCCCCCCTAGCGGGACATACAATGAGCAGTTCTTC
CASSPPSGTYNEQFF
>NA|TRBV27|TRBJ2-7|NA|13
TGTGCCAGCGGCAAAGACCTTTCCTACGAGCAGTACTTC
CASGKDLSYEQYF
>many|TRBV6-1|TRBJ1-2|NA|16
TGTGCCAGCAGTCTCCTAAGCTCGACAGGCAACTATGGCTACACCTTC
CASSLLSSTGNYGYTF
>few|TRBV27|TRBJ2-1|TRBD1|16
TGTGCCAGCAGTAATGTCCGGGACAGGGGGGGCAATGAGCAGTTCTTC
CASSNVRDRGGNEQFF
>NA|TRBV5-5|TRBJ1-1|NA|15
TGTGCCAGCAGCGTAATACAGAGGACAAACACTGAAGCTTTCTTT
CASSVIQRTNTEAFF
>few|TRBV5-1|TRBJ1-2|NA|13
TGCGCCAGCAGCTTGGCGGCAGGGAGTGGCTACACCTTC
CASSLAAGSGYTF
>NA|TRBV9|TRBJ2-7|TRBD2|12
TGTGCCAGCAGCCCGGGGGGGGCCGAGCAGTACTTC
CASSPGGAEQYF
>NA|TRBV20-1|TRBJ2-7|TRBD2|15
TGCAGTGCTAGAGAGTTTGGCGGGAGGACCTACGAGCAGTACTTC
CSAREFGGRTYEQYF
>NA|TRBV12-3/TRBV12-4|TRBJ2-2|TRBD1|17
TGTGCCAGCAGCTCAATCCGGGACAGACAAGGCACCGGGGAGCTGTTTTTT
CASSSIRDRQGTGELFF
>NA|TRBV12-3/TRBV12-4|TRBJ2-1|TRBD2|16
TGTGCCAGCAGCCCCCTAGCGGGAGATGAGTTGAATGAGCAGTTCTTC
CASSPLAGDELNEQFF
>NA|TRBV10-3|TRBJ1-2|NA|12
TGTGCCATCAGTGCGGGGTCGAATGGCTACACCTTC
CAISAGSNGYTF
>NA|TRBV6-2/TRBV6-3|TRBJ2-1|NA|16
TGTGCCAGCAGCCACTTCGGGCTAGGTTCTTACAATGAGCAGTTCTTC
CASSHFGLGSYNEQFF
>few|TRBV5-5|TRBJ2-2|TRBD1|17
TGTGCCAGCAGCTCGGAGCGACATACAGGGGGTCCTCGGGAGCTGTTTTTT
CASSSERHTGGPRELFF
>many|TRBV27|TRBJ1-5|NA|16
TGTGCCAGCAGTACGGTTGGGACCGCTAGCAATCAGCCCCAGCATTTT
CASSTVGTASNQPQHF
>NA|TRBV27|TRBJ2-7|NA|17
TGTGCCAGCAGTTTAAGTCACGGGGGACAGATGACCTACGAGCAGTACTTC
CASSLSHGGQMTYEQYF